This entry lists 27 T cell receptor beta chains sequenced from one sample in a study of CD8 T cells in ankylosing spondylitis. Each CDR3 protein is one row after TCRdb ran MiXCR on the 5' RACE reads. The profile shows nearly 250,000 distinct CDR3 sequences, roughly 32% of them singletons. Sequenced input: blood, either unsorted or a sorted T cell fraction (not recorded which). The receptors derive from a male donor with ankylosing spondylitis or in good health (not recorded which).

This clonotype was detected a few times. This chain links TRBV6-2 or TRBV6-3 with TRBJ2-3, with 10 bases aligning to TRBD1. V lost 4 bases and J lost 5; bases outside the gene matches: 6. The germline V gene encodes CDR1 MNHEY and CDR2 SVGEGT. This CDR3 has 15 amino acids. The CDR3 nucleotides are TGTGCCAGCAGTTTCCTCGGACAGGGGGTAGATACGCAGTATTTT. Translating gives CASSFLGQGVDTQYF.

The chain carries TRBV25-1 and TRBJ2-7; 7 bases are shared with TRBD1. The ends lost 2 bases at V and 4 bases at J; junction bases unmatched: 8. Germline V gene lookup returns CDR1 MGHDK and CDR2 SYGVNS. The CDR3 spans 15 residues. The CDR3 sequence is CASSEPKGAGYEQYF. CDR3 DNA: TGTGCCAGCAGTGAACCCAAGGGGGCGGGTTACGAGCAGTACTTC.

CDR3: CSAGNRGSETQYF. The CDR3 coding sequence is TGCAGTGCTGGGAACAGGGGATCAGAGACCCAGTACTTC. The chain couples TRBV20-1 to TRBJ2-5; 7 bases are a match to TRBD1. Looked up from germline, CDR1 is DFQATT and CDR2 is SNEGSKA (reference sequence). The length of the CDR3 is 13 residues. With 5 bases clipped from V and 4 bases from J, the junction kept 7 bases outside the gene matches.

The chain carries TRBV20-1 and TRBJ1-2; D may be TRBD1 (6 bases). The CDR3 sequence is 15 residues long. Trimming cost V 0 bases and J 7 bases, with 18 bases left between them. Germline-derived CDR1 and CDR2 are DFQATT and SNEGSKA (reference sequence). This CDR3 reads CSARDSTGSPIGYTF. The CDR3 nucleotides are TGCAGTGCTAGAGATTCGACAGGAAGCCCCATTGGCTACACCTTC.

This chain uses TRBV29-1 with TRBJ2-3; maybe TRBD2 (5 bases). The CDR3 consists of 13 residues. CDR1 is SQVTM, CDR2 ANQGSEA, per germline. Trimming shortened V by 4 bases and J by 3 bases, and 11 bases separated the two germline ends. The CDR3: CSVGREQTDTQYF. The CDR3, as DNA: TGCAGCGTTGGCCGGGAACAGACAGATACGCAGTATTTT.

This clonotype was counted between two and nine times. The rearrangement uses TRBV20-1 and TRBJ2-3, with 11 nucleotides matching TRBD2. This CDR3 region has 14 residues. V gave up 6 bases and J gave up 5 bases; unmatched junction bases: 7. CDR1 is DFQATT and CDR2 is SNEGSKA in the germline V gene (reference sequence). CDR3 DNA sequence: TGCAGTGCCCAGACTAGCGGGGAGAAAGATACGCAGTATTTT. This translates into CSAQTSGEKDTQYF.

This clonotype was counted only a few times. This sequence joins TRBV5-1 and TRBJ2-7; maybe TRBD1 (7 bases). The CDR3 runs to 14 residues. V lost 5 bases and J 1 base, leaving 13 bases between the germline ends. Germline values: CDR1 SGHRS, CDR2 YFSETQ. CDR3 loop: CASRSAGGSYEQYF. DNA for the CDR3: TGCGCCAGCAGATCGGCAGGGGGGTCCTACGAGCAGTACTTC.

V and J are TRBV20-1 and TRBJ2-5; D gene unclear. Per the germline V gene, CDR1 is DFQATT and CDR2 is SNEGSKA (reference sequence). Between the trimmed V and J ends, which lost 2 bases and 1 base, there was a span of 14 bases. The CDR3 runs 15 residues. CDR3 sequence reads: CSARILGEIQETQYF. The CDR3 region has the DNA TGCAGTGCTAGAATCCTCGGTGAGATCCAAGAGACCCAGTACTTC.

This clonotype was seen more than once but under ten times. The rearrangement links TRBV2 to TRBJ1-5; D is possibly TRBD1 (6 bases). V lost 2 bases, J lost 5 bases, and 13 bases lay in between. CDR1 and CDR2 from the germline V gene are SNHLY and FYNNEI. The CDR3 has 15 residues. The CDR3 DNA follows: TGTGCCAGCAGTGAACAGGGGATACAATATCAGCCCCAGCATTTT. It encodes CASSEQGIQYQPQHF.

This rearrangement joins TRBV5-5 to TRBJ1-3; the D gene is possibly TRBD1 (6 bases). V was pared by 3 bases and J by 4 bases, with 17 bases between. Germline lookup yields CDR1 SGHKS and CDR2 YYEKEE (reference sequence). CDR3 length: 16 amino acids. The CDR3 is CASSWAPRGTGNTIYF. The DNA of the CDR3 is TGTGCCAGCAGCTGGGCCCCCCGAGGGACAGGAAACACCATATATTTT.

The chain is built from TRBV5-1 and TRBJ2-5; D ambiguous. CDR3 length: 16 amino acids. Germline V gives CDR1 SGHRS, CDR2 YFSETQ. Trimming stripped 0 bases from V and 2 bases from J, with 14 bases between. The CDR3 region is CASSLVVSPVQETQYF. CDR3 in DNA: TGCGCCAGCAGCTTGGTTGTGTCTCCAGTTCAAGAGACCCAGTACTTC.

The rearrangement joins TRBV29-1 to TRBJ2-3, with 7 bases that match TRBD2. The V gene end was trimmed by 7 bases and the J gene end by 2 bases; junction bases not matched to a gene: 15. Germline V gene sequence: CDR1 SQVTM, CDR2 ANQGSEA. The CDR3 runs to 16 residues. Written as DNA, the CDR3 is TGCAGCGCCGGCGCGTATAGGCTAGCGGACACAGATACGCAGTATTTT. Translating it yields CSAGAYRLADTDTQYF.

In its sample, this clonotype was seen a few times. This rearrangement joins TRBV12-3 or TRBV12-4 to TRBJ2-3; the D call may be TRBD1 or TRBD2 (5 bases each). The CDR3 is 13 amino acids. Trimming took off 8 bases at V and 0 bases at J, with 9 bases between the two ends. CDR3 in amino acids: CASGGSSTDTQYF. The CDR3 DNA reads TGTGCCAGCGGGGGTTCTAGCACAGATACGCAGTATTTT.

The table lists this clonotype with a few counts. This chain connects TRBV20-1 to TRBJ2-1, with a possible D match to TRBD2 (6 bases). The ends were cut back, 0 bases at V and 9 bases at J, with 18 bases in the middle. The V gene's germline CDR1 is DFQATT and CDR2 SNEGSKA (reference sequence). This CDR3 has 15 residues. Here the CDR3 reads CSARETGLGMSEQFF. The DNA of the CDR3 is TGCAGTGCTAGAGAGACGGGACTGGGGATGAGTGAGCAGTTCTTC.

This clonotype was recorded a few times. The chain recombines TRBV12-3 or TRBV12-4 with TRBJ1-2; TRBD1 matches at 7 bases. The CDR3 consists of 13 residues. Losses at the gene ends were 3 bases for V and 4 bases for J; bases not matched to a gene: 2. In DNA, the CDR3 is TGTGCCAGCAGTTTCCGACAGGGCTATGGCTACACCTTC. Amino acid sequence: CASSFRQGYGYTF.

The V call is TRBV20-1, the J call TRBJ1-5, with TRBD1 matching 8 bases. With 6 bases clipped from V and 2 bases from J, the junction kept 3 bases outside the gene matches. CDR3 length equals 13 residues. Germline CDR1 is DFQATT and CDR2 is SNEGSKA (reference sequence). Here the CDR3 DNA reads TGCAGTGCAAAGGACAGGGGCAATCAGCCCCAGCATTTT. Its protein is CSAKDRGNQPQHF.

This rearrangement joins TRBV29-1 to TRBJ2-3, with 8 bases lining up with TRBD1. Germline V lookup: CDR1 SQVTM, CDR2 ANQGSEA. The V gene end was trimmed by 7 bases and the J gene end by 4 bases; junction bases not matched to a gene: 4. The CDR3 is 12 amino acids. CDR3 sequence: CSGTGIADTQYF. CDR3 in DNA: TGCAGCGGGACAGGGATTGCAGATACGCAGTATTTT.

The rearrangement joins TRBV9 to TRBJ2-7; possible D gene TRBD2, 5 bases. The CDR3 length is 15 residues. CDR1 SGDLS and CDR2 YYNGEE come from the germline V gene. V shed 0 bases and J shed 6 bases, with 16 bases lying between them. Here the CDR3 reads CASSVAGLRGSEQYF. As DNA, the CDR3 is TGTGCCAGCAGCGTAGCCGGGCTTCGGGGATCCGAGCAGTACTTC.

This clonotype was seen only once. The chain employs TRBV7-6 and TRBJ2-5, with 9 bases identical to TRBD1. Germline V gene lookup returns CDR1 SGHVS and CDR2 FNYEAQ. The CDR3 is 15 amino acids. The J segment lost 4 bases and the V segment lost 5 bases, leaving 8 bases of the junction unmatched. The CDR3 loop reads CASSPWTGAGETQYF. In DNA, the CDR3 is TGTGCCAGCAGCCCATGGACAGGGGCGGGAGAGACCCAGTACTTC.

The CDR3 sequence: CASSPQDRNTEAFF. The CDR3 nucleotides read TGTGCCAGCTCACCCCAGGACAGGAACACTGAAGCTTTCTTT. The chain combines TRBV18 with TRBJ1-1; a weak D match, TRBD1 (6 bases). Germline V lookup: CDR1 KGHSH, CDR2 LQKENI. This CDR3 contains 14 residues. Trimming removed 3 bases from V and 1 base from J, with 9 bases in between.

The V gene is TRBV12-3 or TRBV12-4, the J gene TRBJ2-3, with TRBD2 matching 10 bases. V gave up 10 bases and J gave up 5 bases; unmatched junction bases: 15. The CDR3 length is 16 residues. The chain's CDR3 is CATPEGVAGGVDTQYF. The CDR3 DNA reads TGTGCCACCCCTGAGGGGGTAGCGGGGGGCGTAGATACGCAGTATTTT.

CDR3 coding DNA: TGTGCCAGCAGTTTAGGCGGGAGGGGTGAGCAGTTCTTC. Its protein is CASSLGGRGEQFF. This chain links TRBV12-3 or TRBV12-4 with TRBJ2-1; 9 bases are shared with TRBD2. The CDR3 loop spans 13 amino acids. V shed 1 base and J 9 bases; nucleotides not matched to a gene: 1.

This clonotype appeared a single time. V usage is TRBV7-2 and J usage is TRBJ2-3; 7 nucleotides line up with TRBD1. Germline V CDR1 and CDR2: SGHTA, FQGNSA. The CDR3 length is 16 residues. J was trimmed by 0 bases and V by 3 bases; bases with no gene match: 6. CDR3: CASSFVGGGSTDTQYF. The CDR3, as DNA: TGTGCCAGCAGCTTTGTAGGGGGCGGGAGCACAGATACGCAGTATTTT.

The V and J genes are TRBV6-1 and TRBJ1-5, with D possibly matching TRBD1 (5 bases). Germline V gene sequence: CDR1 MNHNS, CDR2 SASEGT. The length of the CDR3 is 14 residues. The germline V and J ends were trimmed by 8 bases and 0 bases, with 11 bases remaining between them. CDR3 sequence: CASFGGYSNQPQHF. The CDR3 bases are TGTGCCAGCTTTGGGGGTTATAGCAATCAGCCCCAGCATTTT.

As DNA, the CDR3 is TGCAGTGCTAGGAGGGACAGGGGGCCCACAGATACGCAGTATTTT. Translation: CSARRDRGPTDTQYF. This chain uses TRBV20-1 with TRBJ2-3; 12 bases match TRBD1. The CDR3 runs to 15 residues. Unmatched junction bases numbered 3, after V lost 3 bases and J lost 2 bases. CDR1 and CDR2 (germline): DFQATT, SNEGSKA (reference sequence).

This clonotype has more than one count but fewer than ten. V gene TRBV5-1 combines with J gene TRBJ2-2, with 7 nucleotides matching TRBD1. Germline V gives CDR1 SGHRS, CDR2 YFSETQ. CDR3 length: 17 residues. J lost 2 bases, V lost 2 bases, and 9 bases had no gene match. CDR3 protein: CASSLSRDRLNTGELFF. The CDR3 DNA sequence: TGCGCCAGCAGCTTATCAAGGGACAGACTCAACACCGGGGAGCTGTTTTTT.

The chain uses TRBV12-3 or TRBV12-4 and TRBJ1-2, with 10 positions matching TRBD1. The trim removed 7 bases at V and 8 bases at J, leaving 4 bases unmatched. The CDR3 totals 12 residues. CDR3 nucleotides: TGTGCCAGCACGGACAGGGGGTGGGGCTACACCTTC. As protein: CASTDRGWGYTF.